The table lists the clone carrying this T cell receptor (beta chain) with a few counts. In the authors' methods: Researchers report that nucleated cell counts were estimated from reference gene primer amplification. The assay was immunoSEQ multiplex PCR, and TCRdb's table has in-frame clones only and misses some. That table supplies the V and J calls and clone size; D and trimming were determined from the DNA. The data show 150,000 or so clones, with approximately 81% seen just once and 35% to 40% held by the top ten. The sample comes from a study of blood T cell repertoires in COVID-19. Germline V CDR1 and CDR2: MNHNS, SASEGT. The CDR3 loop spans 14 amino acids. J gave up 6 bases and V 3 bases, and 2 bases lay outside the gene matches.

The source material was peripheral blood. The chain uses TRBV6-1 and TRBJ1-5, with 10 bases aligning to TRBD1. The clonotype originates from a human donor in a cohort sampled during active COVID-19. This chain's CDR3 is CASSERQGAQPQHF. DNA for the CDR3: TGTGCCAGCAGTGAGCGACAGGGGGCTCAGCCCCAGCATTTT.